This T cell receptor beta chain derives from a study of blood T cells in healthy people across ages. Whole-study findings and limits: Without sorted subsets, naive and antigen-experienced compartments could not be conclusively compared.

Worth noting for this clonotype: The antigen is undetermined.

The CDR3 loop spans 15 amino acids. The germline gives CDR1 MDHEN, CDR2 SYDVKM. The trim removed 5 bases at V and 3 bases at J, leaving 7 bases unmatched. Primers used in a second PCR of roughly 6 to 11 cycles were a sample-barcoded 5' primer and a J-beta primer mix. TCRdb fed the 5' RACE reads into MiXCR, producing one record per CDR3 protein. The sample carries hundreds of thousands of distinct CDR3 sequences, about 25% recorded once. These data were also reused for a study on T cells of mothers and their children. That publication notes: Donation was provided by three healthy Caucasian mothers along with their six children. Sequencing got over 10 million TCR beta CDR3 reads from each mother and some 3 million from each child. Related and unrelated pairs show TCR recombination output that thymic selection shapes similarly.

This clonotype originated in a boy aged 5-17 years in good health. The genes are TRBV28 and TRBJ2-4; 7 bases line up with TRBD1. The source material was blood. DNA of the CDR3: TGTGCCAGCAGTACTCCAGGGGGAATCAAAAACATTCAGTACTTC. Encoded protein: CASSTPGGIKNIQYF.